The rows below give T cell receptor beta chains drawn from one sample of a study of T cells in Graves' hyperthyroidism and ophthalmopathy. In TCRdb, the multiplex PCR reads were re-called with MiXCR into one record per CDR3 protein. The repertoire holds some 210,000 distinct CDR3 sequences, 17% seen once, with roughly 50% in the top ten. Sequences were obtained from blood. Every receptor here comes from a middle-aged man with Graves' hyperthyroidism. Both conserved end residues are part of each CDR3. Fields, in order: J gene, V gene, clone size, D gene, CDR3 protein, CDR3 DNA. The D gene is left open where the match is weak. Clone sizes are given selectively: once, few, many, or a class where the clone is expanded.

TRBJ1-1	TRBV20-1	many	-	CSARGSLNTEAFF	TGCAGTGCTAGAGGCAGCTTGAACACTGAAGCTTTCTTT
TRBJ1-4	TRBV5-5	many	-	CASSLSTNEKLFF	TGTGCCAGCAGCCTATCCACTAATGAAAAACTGTTTTTT
TRBJ1-1	TRBV11-2	many	-	CASSSRTRVGAEAFF	TGTGCCAGCAGCTCGAGGACAAGGGTTGGGGCTGAAGCTTTCTTT
TRBJ1-5	TRBV3-1	many	-	CASSQDLDQPQHF	TGTGCCAGCAGCCAAGATCTAGATCAGCCCCAGCATTTT
TRBJ1-1	TRBV20-1	few	-	CSARVLGWDTEAFF	TGCAGTGCTAGAGTTTTGGGGTGGGACACTGAAGCTTTCTTT
TRBJ2-1	TRBV5-1	few	-	CASSGQGSEQFF	TGCGCCAGCAGCGGTCAGGGTAGTGAGCAGTTCTTC
TRBJ2-7	TRBV12-3/TRBV12-4	-	-	CASTLGILGEQYF	TGTGCCAGCACCTTGGGGATATTGGGCGAGCAGTACTTC
TRBJ2-5	TRBV6-2/TRBV6-3	many	-	CASSPGDSGALQETQYF	TGTGCCAGCAGCCCTGGGGATAGCGGAGCCCTCCAAGAGACCCAGTACTTC
TRBJ1-2	TRBV28	many	TRBD1	CASSRGQGGYGYTF	TGTGCCAGCAGTCGGGGACAGGGAGGCTATGGCTACACCTTC
TRBJ1-1	TRBV18	few	-	CASSPDRLPMGTEAFF	TGTGCCAGCTCACCCGACAGGTTACCCATGGGCACTGAAGCTTTCTTT
TRBJ2-5	TRBV30	many	TRBD2	CAWNYGREETQYF	TGTGCCTGGAATTATGGGAGGGAAGAGACCCAGTACTTC
TRBJ1-2	TRBV18	once	-	CASSRRQVLYGYTF	TGTGCCAGCTCTCGGCGACAGGTCCTCTATGGCTACACCTTC
TRBJ2-7	TRBV11-2	few	-	CASSPRTAGPYEQYF	TGTGCCAGCAGCCCTAGGACGGCGGGACCTTACGAGCAGTACTTC
TRBJ1-2	TRBV9	-	-	CASSSWGSRGYTF	TGTGCCAGCAGCTCATGGGGGTCTCGGGGCTACACCTTC
TRBJ2-3	TRBV29-1	few	-	CSVLWSSTDTQYF	TGCAGCGTCCTCTGGTCTAGCACAGATACGCAGTATTTT
TRBJ2-1	TRBV6-2/TRBV6-3	many	-	CASSPRYSERYEQFF	TGTGCCAGCAGTCCCCGCTATTCCGAGCGATATGAGCAGTTCTTC
TRBJ2-7	TRBV12-3/TRBV12-4	-	TRBD1	CASSPHSQGAHEQYF	TGTGCCAGCAGTCCTCACTCACAGGGGGCCCACGAGCAGTACTTC
TRBJ2-2	TRBV11-2	many	-	CASSFRLANTGELFF	TGTGCCAGCAGCTTCCGACTAGCGAACACCGGGGAGCTGTTTTTT
TRBJ2-1	TRBV12-3/TRBV12-4	-	TRBD2	CASLTSGRKFF	TGTGCCAGCCTGACTAGCGGGAGGAAGTTCTTC
TRBJ2-1	TRBV28	many	TRBD1	CASIDRGTYNEQFF	TGTGCCAGTATCGACAGGGGGACCTACAATGAGCAGTTCTTC
TRBJ1-1	TRBV18	-	TRBD1	CASSRTGALNTEAFF	TGTGCCAGCTCACGGACAGGGGCCCTGAACACTGAAGCTTTCTTT
TRBJ1-1	TRBV5-1	few	TRBD1	CASSGTGLDTEAFF	TGCGCCAGCAGTGGGACAGGGCTCGACACTGAAGCTTTCTTT
TRBJ2-3	TRBV11-2	many	TRBD2	CASSLGLAGSTDTQYF	TGTGCCAGCAGCTTAGGACTAGCGGGGAGCACAGATACGCAGTATTTT
TRBJ2-1	TRBV12-5	many	TRBD2	CASGHRLAGVSYNEQFF	TGTGCTAGTGGCCACCGCCTAGCGGGAGTTTCCTACAATGAGCAGTTCTTC
TRBJ2-1	TRBV4-1	many	-	CASSQDLGTRSSYNEQFF	TGCGCCAGCAGCCAAGATCTGGGTACACGAAGCTCCTACAATGAGCAGTTCTTC